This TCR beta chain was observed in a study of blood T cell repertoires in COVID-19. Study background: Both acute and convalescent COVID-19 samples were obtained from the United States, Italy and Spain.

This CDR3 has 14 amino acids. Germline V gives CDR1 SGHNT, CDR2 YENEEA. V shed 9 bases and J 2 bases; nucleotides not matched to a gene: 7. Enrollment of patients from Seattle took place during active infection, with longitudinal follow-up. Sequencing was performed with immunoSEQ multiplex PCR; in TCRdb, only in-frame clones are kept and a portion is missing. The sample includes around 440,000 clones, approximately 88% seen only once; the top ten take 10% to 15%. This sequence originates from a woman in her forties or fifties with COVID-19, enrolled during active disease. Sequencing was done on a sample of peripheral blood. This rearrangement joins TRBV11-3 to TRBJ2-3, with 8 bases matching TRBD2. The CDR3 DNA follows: TGTGCCAGTGGAGCGGGGGCCTCCACAGATACGCAGTATTTT. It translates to CASGAGASTDTQYF.